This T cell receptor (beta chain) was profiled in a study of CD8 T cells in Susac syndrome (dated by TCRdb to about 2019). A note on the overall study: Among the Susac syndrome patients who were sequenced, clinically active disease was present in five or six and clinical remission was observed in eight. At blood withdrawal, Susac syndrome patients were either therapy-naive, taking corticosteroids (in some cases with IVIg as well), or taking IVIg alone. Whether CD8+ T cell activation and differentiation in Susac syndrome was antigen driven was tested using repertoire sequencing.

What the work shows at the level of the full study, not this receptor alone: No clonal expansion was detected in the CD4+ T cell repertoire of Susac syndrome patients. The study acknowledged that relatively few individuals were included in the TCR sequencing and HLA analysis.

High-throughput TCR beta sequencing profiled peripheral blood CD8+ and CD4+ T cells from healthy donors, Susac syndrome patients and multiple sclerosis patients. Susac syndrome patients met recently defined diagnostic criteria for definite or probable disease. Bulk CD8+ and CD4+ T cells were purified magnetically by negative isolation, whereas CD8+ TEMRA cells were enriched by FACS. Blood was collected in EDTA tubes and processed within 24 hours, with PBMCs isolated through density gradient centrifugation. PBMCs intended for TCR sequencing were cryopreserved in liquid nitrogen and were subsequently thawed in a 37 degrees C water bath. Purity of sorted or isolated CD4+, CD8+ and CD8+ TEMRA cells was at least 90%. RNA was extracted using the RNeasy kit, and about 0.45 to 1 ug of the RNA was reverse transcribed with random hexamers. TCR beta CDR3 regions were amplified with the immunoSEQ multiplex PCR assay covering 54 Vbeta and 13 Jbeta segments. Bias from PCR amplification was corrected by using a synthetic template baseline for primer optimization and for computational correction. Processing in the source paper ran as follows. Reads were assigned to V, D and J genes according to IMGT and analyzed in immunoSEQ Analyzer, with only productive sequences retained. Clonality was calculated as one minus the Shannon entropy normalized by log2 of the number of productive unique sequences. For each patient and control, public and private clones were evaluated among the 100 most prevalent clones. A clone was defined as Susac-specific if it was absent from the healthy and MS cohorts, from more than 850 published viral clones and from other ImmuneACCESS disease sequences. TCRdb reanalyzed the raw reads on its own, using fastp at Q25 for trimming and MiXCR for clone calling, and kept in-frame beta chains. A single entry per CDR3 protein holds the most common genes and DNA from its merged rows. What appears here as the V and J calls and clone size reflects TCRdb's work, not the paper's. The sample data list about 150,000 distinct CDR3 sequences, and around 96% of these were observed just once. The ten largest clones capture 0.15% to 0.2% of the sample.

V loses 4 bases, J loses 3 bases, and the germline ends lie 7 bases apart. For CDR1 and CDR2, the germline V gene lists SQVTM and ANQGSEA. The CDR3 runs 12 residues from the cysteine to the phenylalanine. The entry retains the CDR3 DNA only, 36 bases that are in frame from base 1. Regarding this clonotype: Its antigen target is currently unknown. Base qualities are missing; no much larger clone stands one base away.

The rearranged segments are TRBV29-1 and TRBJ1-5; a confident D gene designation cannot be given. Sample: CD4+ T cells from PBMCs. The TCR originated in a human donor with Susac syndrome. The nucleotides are TGCAGCGTTGGGGCAGACAATCAGCCCCAGCATTTT. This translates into CSVGADNQPQHF. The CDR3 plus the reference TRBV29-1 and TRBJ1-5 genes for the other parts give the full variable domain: SAVISQKPSRDICQRGTSLTIQCQVDSQVTMMFWYRQQPGQSLTLIATANQGSEATYESGFVIDKFPISRPNLTFSTLTVSNMSPEDSSIYLCSVGADNQPQHFGDGTRLSIL.